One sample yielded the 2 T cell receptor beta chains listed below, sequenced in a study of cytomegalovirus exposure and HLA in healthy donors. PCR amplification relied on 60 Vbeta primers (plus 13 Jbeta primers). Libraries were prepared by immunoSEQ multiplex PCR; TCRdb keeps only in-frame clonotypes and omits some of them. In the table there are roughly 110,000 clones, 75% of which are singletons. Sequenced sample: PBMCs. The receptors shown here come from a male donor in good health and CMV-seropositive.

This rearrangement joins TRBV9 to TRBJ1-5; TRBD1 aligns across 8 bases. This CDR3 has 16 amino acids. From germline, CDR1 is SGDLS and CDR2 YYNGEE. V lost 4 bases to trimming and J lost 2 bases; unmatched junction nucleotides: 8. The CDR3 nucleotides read TGTGCCAGCAGCACCCACCCGGACAGGGGCAATCAGCCCCAGCATTTT. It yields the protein CASSTHPDRGNQPQHF.

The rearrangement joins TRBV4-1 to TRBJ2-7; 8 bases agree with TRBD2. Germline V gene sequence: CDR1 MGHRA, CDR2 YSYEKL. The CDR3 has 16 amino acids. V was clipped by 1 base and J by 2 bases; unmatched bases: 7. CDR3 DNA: TGCGCCAGCAGCCAAGGGCTAGCGGGCAGCCCCTACGAGCAGTACTTC. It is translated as CASSQGLAGSPYEQYF.